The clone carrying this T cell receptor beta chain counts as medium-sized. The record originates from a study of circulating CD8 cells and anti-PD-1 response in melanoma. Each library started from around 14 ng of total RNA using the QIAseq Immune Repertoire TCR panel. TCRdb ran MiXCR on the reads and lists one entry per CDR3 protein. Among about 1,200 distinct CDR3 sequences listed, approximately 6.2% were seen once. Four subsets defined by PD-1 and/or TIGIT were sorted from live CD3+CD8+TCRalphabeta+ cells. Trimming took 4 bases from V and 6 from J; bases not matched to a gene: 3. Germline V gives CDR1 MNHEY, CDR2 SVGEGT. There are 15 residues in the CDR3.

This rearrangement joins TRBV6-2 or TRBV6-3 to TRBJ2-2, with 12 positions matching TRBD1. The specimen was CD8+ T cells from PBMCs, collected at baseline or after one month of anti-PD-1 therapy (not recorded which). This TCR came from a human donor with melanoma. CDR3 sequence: CASSLGQGAPGELFF. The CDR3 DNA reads TGTGCCAGCAGTTTGGGACAGGGGGCCCCCGGGGAGCTGTTTTTT.